The 17 T cell receptor beta chains reported below all come from one sample, sequenced in a study of T-cell reconstitution after alpha-beta-depleted transplantation in children. For TCRbeta, the library was prepared with unique molecular identifiers. TCRdb recomputed calls from the PCR reads with MiXCR, one row per CDR3 protein. The table shows around 370,000 distinct CDR3 sequences, with approximately 10% occurring only once. The sequenced sample was PBMCs from the stem cell graft donor, obtained from the stem cell graft. The receptors shown here come from a human donor who donated a stem cell graft to a child with acute lymphoblastic leukemia.

The table lists this clonotype with a few counts. The CDR3 DNA sequence: TGTGCCACTTCACCAACAGGGTCGTCCTACAATGAGCAGTTCTTC. This gives the protein CATSPTGSSYNEQFF. The chain recombines TRBV19 with TRBJ2-1; tentative D call: TRBD1 (6 bases). Germline V gene data show CDR1 as LNHDA and CDR2 as SQIVND (reference sequence). The V end lost 10 bases, the J end lost 1 base, and 17 bases lay between the germline ends. This CDR3 has 15 residues.

This clonotype was picked up a small number of times. The rearrangement uses TRBV4-2 and TRBJ2-7; a possible D gene is TRBD1 (6 bases). Deletions cut 0 bases from V and 1 base from J, with 16 bases between. This CDR3 is built from 17 residues. Germline assignment: CDR1 LGHNA and CDR2 YNFKEQ. The CDR3 protein is CASSQDVLTGLSYEQYF. The CDR3 DNA sequence: TGTGCCAGCAGCCAAGATGTCTTGACAGGCTTATCCTACGAGCAGTACTTC.

This clonotype was detected ten times or more. This rearrangement joins TRBV9 to TRBJ2-1; D is unclear. The germline V gene has CDR1 SGDLS and CDR2 YYNGEE. Deletions cut 3 bases from V and 5 bases from J, with 3 bases between. CDR3 length: 11 amino acids. This chain's CDR3 is CASSAHNEQFF. CDR3 bases: TGTGCCAGCAGCGCCCACAATGAGCAGTTCTTC.

This clonotype was counted many times. The rearrangement links TRBV7-3 to TRBJ2-1, with D perhaps matching TRBD1 or TRBD2 (5 bases each). Trimming shortened V by 2 bases and J by 3 bases, and 11 bases separated the two germline ends. CDR1 is SGHTA, CDR2 FQGTGA, per germline. CDR3 length: 15 residues. CDR3 protein: CASSLGTTVYNEQFF. CDR3 coding DNA: TGTGCCAGCAGCTTAGGGACGACGGTCTACAATGAGCAGTTCTTC.

The chain recombines TRBV3-1 with TRBJ2-7; D is unclear. V gave up 8 bases and J gave up 0 bases, with 11 bases separating them. This CDR3 has 13 residues. The germline gives CDR1 LGHDT, CDR2 YNNKEL (reference sequence). The CDR3 spells CASCSWGSYEQYF. The CDR3 coding sequence is TGTGCCAGCTGCAGCTGGGGCTCCTACGAGCAGTACTTC.

This clonotype came up many times. V gene TRBV5-1 combines with J gene TRBJ2-2; TRBD2 might be the D (6 bases). The ends were cut back, 3 bases at V and 1 base at J, with 10 bases in the middle. Germline V gives CDR1 SGHRS, CDR2 YFSETQ. This CDR3 spans 15 amino acids. CDR3 in amino acids: CASSWDFQNTGELFF. The CDR3 DNA is TGCGCCAGCAGCTGGGACTTCCAGAACACCGGGGAGCTGTTTTTT. Filled out from reference TRBV5-1 and TRBJ2-2, the complete variable domain reads KAGVTQTPRYLIKTRGQQVTLSCSPISGHRSVSWYQQTPGQGLQFLFEYFSETQRNKGNFPGRFSGRQFSNSRSEMNVSTLELGDSALYLCASSWDFQNTGELFFGEGSRLTVL.

This clonotype was picked up many times. The CDR3 loop is CASSLGLAQETQYF. In DNA, the CDR3 is TGTGCCAGCAGCTTGGGACTAGCGCAAGAGACCCAGTACTTC. The chain links TRBV7-9 to TRBJ2-5, with 10 bases identical to TRBD2. This CDR3 has 14 amino acids. Germline V gene lookup returns CDR1 SEHNR and CDR2 FQNEAQ (reference sequence). Losses at the gene ends were 3 bases for V and 2 bases for J; bases not matched to a gene: 0.

Concerning this clonotype: Mismatch with germline at one junction end may stem from a read error. The J gene is TRBJ2-7, the V gene TRBV20-1, with no clear D. The length of the CDR3 is 17 residues. Germline V gene sequence: CDR1 DFQATT, CDR2 SNEGSKA (reference sequence). The CDR3 region is CCARGLRPDPFSYEQYF. DNA of the CDR3: TGCTGTGCTAGAGGCCTTCGCCCTGACCCCTTCTCCTACGAGCAGTACTTC.

The CDR3 DNA reads TGTGCCAGCTGCTGGGGGGGACTAGCGGGAGGCCGCTCCTACAATGAGCAGTTCTTC. Translated: CASCWGGLAGGRSYNEQFF. The V and J genes are TRBV18 and TRBJ2-1, with 15 bases lining up with TRBD2. Unmatched junction bases numbered 10, after V lost 7 bases and J lost 0 bases. The CDR3 extends over 19 amino acids. The germline CDR1 and CDR2 sequences are KGHSH and LQKENI.

The gene calls are TRBV5-5 and TRBJ2-7, with 8 nucleotides matching TRBD2. This CDR3 has 14 amino acids. Germline CDR1 is SGHKS and CDR2 is YYEKEE (reference sequence). V was clipped by 1 base and J by 3 bases; unmatched bases: 3. The CDR3 nucleotides are TGTGCCAGCAGCTTGCGGGGGGGAAACTACGAGCAGTACTTC. Protein: CASSLRGGNYEQYF.

The CDR3: CSAREGTEAFF. CDR3 bases: TGCAGTGCTAGGGAAGGGACTGAAGCTTTCTTT. This chain joins TRBV20-1 and TRBJ1-1, with D unclear. This CDR3 is built from 11 residues. Germline V CDR1 and CDR2: DFQATT, SNEGSKA (reference sequence). V was trimmed by 3 bases and J by 5 bases, leaving 7 bases between them.

This clonotype was seen a handful of times. The rearrangement joins TRBV10-1 to TRBJ2-2; D remains ambiguous. The CDR3 contains 15 residues. Looked up from germline, CDR1 is WNHNN and CDR2 is SYGVQD (reference sequence). V dropped 0 bases and J dropped 4 bases, with 9 bases sitting between them. For the CDR3, the DNA is TGCGCCAGCAGTGAGTCGTCCGACCTCACCGGGGAGCTGTTTTTT. It yields the protein CASSESSDLTGELFF.

This clonotype was counted only a few times. The genes are TRBV5-1 and TRBJ2-7; the match to TRBD2 covers 10 bases. Germline values: CDR1 SGHRS, CDR2 YFSETQ. Unmatched junction bases numbered 8, after V lost 4 bases and J lost 1 base. The CDR3 runs to 16 residues. CDR3 in amino acids: CASSDPLAGASYEQYF. DNA for the CDR3: TGCGCCAGCAGCGACCCCCTAGCGGGAGCTTCCTACGAGCAGTACTTC.

This clonotype was picked up a small number of times. This chain joins TRBV5-1 and TRBJ2-1, with D tentatively TRBD2 (6 bases). Germline CDR1 is SGHRS and CDR2 is YFSETQ. The V end lost 4 bases, the J end lost 10 bases, and 15 bases lay between the germline ends. The CDR3 covers 13 residues. The CDR3 DNA reads TGCGCCAGCAGCGGGACTGTAACGGGCGAGCAGTTCTTC. It translates to CASSGTVTGEQFF.

This chain uses TRBV7-2 with TRBJ2-1, with 10 bases matching TRBD2. The V segment lost 5 bases and the J segment 9 bases; nucleotides outside the gene matches: 10. Germline V gene sequence: CDR1 SGHTA, CDR2 FQGNSA. This CDR3 spans 15 amino acids. CDR3 region: CASSVIAGGGIEQFF. CDR3 sequence (DNA): TGTGCCAGCAGCGTAATAGCGGGAGGTGGCATTGAGCAGTTCTTC.

This clonotype has more than one count but fewer than ten. V usage is TRBV19 and J usage is TRBJ2-2; no clear D. CDR1 is LNHDA, CDR2 SQIVND, per germline (reference sequence). This CDR3 contains 16 residues. With 3 bases removed from V and 6 bases from J, the gap between germline ends came to 17 bases. The CDR3 nucleotides read TGTGCCAGTAGTATCCCCAATCCCCCCAAGGCCGGGGAGCTGTTTTTT. Translating gives CASSIPNPPKAGELFF.

This clonotype was observed a few times. V usage is TRBV7-2 and J usage is TRBJ1-5; 9 positions match TRBD1. The CDR3 is 16 residues long. V lost 1 base, J lost 1 base, and 2 bases stayed unmatched. The germline CDR1 and CDR2 sequences are SGHTA and FQGNSA. In DNA, the CDR3 is TGTGCCAGCAGCTTAGTAGGGACAGGGAGCAATCAGCCCCAGCATTTT. It encodes CASSLVGTGSNQPQHF.